These 10 T cell receptor beta chains share one sample of origin, sequenced in a study of Tregs in tolerant kidney transplant recipients. The assay was immunoSEQ multiplex PCR, and TCRdb's table has in-frame clones only and misses some. The data contain approximately 260,000 clones, roughly 84% of them singletons. The sample was CD4+ T cells from blood. All receptors derive from a human donor in good health.

This clone was recorded a few times. The V gene is TRBV6-5, the J gene TRBJ1-3; D gene uncertain. This CDR3 has 14 amino acids. Germline V gene lookup returns CDR1 MNHEY and CDR2 SVGAGI. V lost 6 bases to trimming and J lost 0 bases, with 9 bases between them. The CDR3 here is CASRSSSSGNTIYF. CDR3 bases: TGTGCCAGCAGGAGCAGCTCCTCTGGAAACACCATATATTTT.

The chain recombines TRBV7-6 with TRBJ2-2, with D perhaps matching TRBD1 or TRBD2 (6 bases each). Per germline, CDR1 SGHVS and CDR2 FNYEAQ. Trimming left V 4 bases short and J 5 bases short, with 14 bases between. This CDR3 has 15 residues. CDR3 amino acids: CASSSGGSGTGELFF. The CDR3 bases are TGTGCCAGCAGCTCCGGGGGCTCGGGAACCGGGGAGCTGTTTTTT.

As to this clone: This CDR3 is also generated by other DNA sequences in the sample. V and J are TRBV11-2 and TRBJ2-3; D is undetermined. Germline V lookup: CDR1 SGHAT, CDR2 FQNNGV. V lost 2 bases, J lost 6 bases, and 3 bases lay in between. The CDR3 is 11 amino acids. CDR3 nucleotide sequence: TGTGCCAGCAGCTTACGTGATACGCAGTATTTT. Its protein is CASSLRDTQYF.

The V gene is TRBV19, the J gene TRBJ1-2, with D possibly matching TRBD1 (6 bases). The CDR3 is 13 amino acids. Germline CDR1 and CDR2: LNHDA and SQIVND (reference sequence). V was clipped by 2 bases and J by 7 bases, with 11 bases between them. This CDR3 is CASSILPGAGYTF. The CDR3, as DNA: TGTGCCAGTAGTATACTTCCAGGGGCTGGCTACACCTTC.

The table lists this clone with a few counts. This rearrangement joins TRBV6-1 to TRBJ2-3; D is tentatively TRBD1 or TRBD2 (5 bases each). Germline lookup yields CDR1 MNHNS and CDR2 SASEGT. This CDR3 is built from 15 residues. V shed 8 bases and J shed 0 bases, with 15 bases lying between them. CDR3 nucleotides: TGTGCCAGCCAATTGGGGCTAGCAAGCACAGATACGCAGTATTTT. Residues: CASQLGLASTDTQYF.

The table lists this clone with a few counts. The J gene is TRBJ1-4, the V gene TRBV7-6; D gene uncertain. Trimming removed 7 bases at V and 7 bases at J, with 16 bases between. Germline loops: CDR1 SGHVS, CDR2 FNYEAQ. CDR3 length equals 14 residues. The CDR3 bases are TGTGCCAGCACCCGACTCCCAGTCAGTGAAAAACTGTTTTTT. Its protein product is CASTRLPVSEKLFF.

The chain joins TRBV5-4 to TRBJ2-5; a weak D match, TRBD2 (5 bases). Trimming stripped 1 base from V and 2 bases from J, with 12 bases between. Germline V gives CDR1 SGHNT, CDR2 YYREEE (reference sequence). This CDR3 region has 15 residues. In nucleotides, the CDR3 is TGTGCCAGCAGCTTGCGGGAAGGGCGGCAAGAGACCCAGTACTTC. Residues: CASSLREGRQETQYF.

The chain couples TRBV7-9 to TRBJ1-5; TRBD1 matches 10 bases. V dropped 4 bases and J dropped 4; count of bases not matched to a gene: 4. Germline-derived CDR1 and CDR2 are SEHNR and FQNEAQ (reference sequence). CDR3 size: 15 residues. CDR3 protein: CASSSDRGVNQPQHF. The CDR3 DNA sequence: TGTGCCAGCAGCTCGGACAGGGGGGTTAATCAGCCCCAGCATTTT.

The CDR3 loop reads CSARIRETQYF. The CDR3 region has the DNA TGCAGTGCTAGGATTCGGGAGACCCAGTACTTC. The V call is TRBV20-1, the J call TRBJ2-5; unclear D gene. The CDR3 extends over 11 amino acids. The V end lost 3 bases, the J end lost 5 bases, and 7 bases lay between the germline ends. In germline, CDR1 is DFQATT, CDR2 SNEGSKA (reference sequence).

The chain is built from TRBV29-1 and TRBJ2-1, with D possibly matching TRBD1 (6 bases). This CDR3 comprises 12 residues. Per germline, CDR1 SQVTM and CDR2 ANQGSEA. Trimming took off 7 bases at V and 8 bases at J, with 15 bases between the two ends. The CDR3: CSGWTAVDEQFF. CDR3 sequence (DNA): TGCAGCGGCTGGACAGCGGTAGATGAGCAGTTCTTC.